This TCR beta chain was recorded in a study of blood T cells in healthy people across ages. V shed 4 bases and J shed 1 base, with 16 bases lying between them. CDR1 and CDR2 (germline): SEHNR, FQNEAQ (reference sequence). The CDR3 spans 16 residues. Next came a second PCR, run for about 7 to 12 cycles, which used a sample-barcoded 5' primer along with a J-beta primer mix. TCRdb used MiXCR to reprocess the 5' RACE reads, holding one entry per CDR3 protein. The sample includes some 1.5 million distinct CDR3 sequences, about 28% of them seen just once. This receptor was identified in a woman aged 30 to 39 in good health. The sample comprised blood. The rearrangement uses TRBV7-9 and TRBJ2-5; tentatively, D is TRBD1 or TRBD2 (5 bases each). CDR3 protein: CASSSRGELVQETQYF. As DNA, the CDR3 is TGTGCCAGCAGCTCGAGGGGCGAGTTAGTCCAAGAGACCCAGTACTTC.